This is a list of T cell receptor beta chains from one sample in a study of blood T cell repertoires in COVID-19. Sequencing was performed with immunoSEQ multiplex PCR; in TCRdb, only in-frame clones are kept and a portion is missing. The sample records 75,000 to 100,000 clones, 75% to 85% being singletons. Sequences were obtained from peripheral blood. The receptor set was obtained from a woman older than 75 with acute or convalescent COVID-19. CDR3s leave out the opening cysteine and the closing phenylalanine or tryptophan. Expanded clones get a size class; other rows say once, few or many, or leave the size out.

j_gene: TRBJ1-1
v_gene: TRBV27
abundance: .
CDR3aa: ASSLEGQVNTEAF

j_gene: TRBJ2-5
v_gene: TRBV10-3
abundance: .
CDR3aa: AISDGTGGKETQY

j_gene: TRBJ1-4
v_gene: TRBV21-1
abundance: .
CDR3aa: ASSEPQGATTNEKLF

j_gene: TRBJ2-3
v_gene: TRBV7-2
abundance: .
CDR3aa: ASSLGEADTQY

j_gene: TRBJ2-1
v_gene: TRBV4-2
abundance: few
CDR3aa: ASSQDERPSYNEQF

j_gene: TRBJ2-6
v_gene: TRBV5-1
abundance: once
CDR3aa: ASSLGTVSGANVLT

j_gene: TRBJ2-7
v_gene: TRBV5-1
abundance: .
CDR3aa: ASSYGQGAGEQY

j_gene: TRBJ2-7
v_gene: TRBV27
abundance: .
CDR3aa: ASSNPGQHYEQY

j_gene: TRBJ2-7
v_gene: TRBV6-6
abundance: .
CDR3aa: ASSYGDSTYEQY

j_gene: TRBJ1-5
v_gene: TRBV18
abundance: once
CDR3aa: ASSLQGGDQPQH

j_gene: TRBJ2-3
v_gene: TRBV7-2
abundance: .
CDR3aa: ASSRGDADTQY

j_gene: TRBJ2-5
v_gene: TRBV5-4
abundance: .
CDR3aa: ASSSSGTSGETQY

j_gene: TRBJ2-7
v_gene: TRBV5-1
abundance: .
CDR3aa: ASSSGTGEVEQY

j_gene: TRBJ1-3
v_gene: TRBV18
abundance: .
CDR3aa: ASSPREVSGNTIY

j_gene: TRBJ2-7
v_gene: TRBV5-1
abundance: .
CDR3aa: ASSLEPSGSNEQY

j_gene: TRBJ2-1
v_gene: TRBV10-3
abundance: .
CDR3aa: AIRRETGGWNEQF

j_gene: TRBJ2-5
v_gene: TRBV7-9
abundance: .
CDR3aa: ASSPSGGRETQY

j_gene: TRBJ2-1
v_gene: TRBV5-1
abundance: .
CDR3aa: ASSLEGTVAYNEQF

j_gene: TRBJ1-4
v_gene: TRBV29-1
abundance: .
CDR3aa: SVQAATNEKLF

j_gene: TRBJ2-7
v_gene: TRBV24-1
abundance: .
CDR3aa: ATSDARGAREQY